This T cell receptor (beta chain) was found in a study of CD8+ T cells in alopecia areata. About the research overall: The share of scalp area affected provided the severity score for treated patients. Points from the study as a whole: Across lesional scalp, and particularly alopecia totalis/universalis, clonality surpassed that of normal scalp. In scalp samples, resident alphabeta T cells of normal skin are also sequenced.

About this clone: As yet, its antigen is unknown.

RNA was extracted and reverse transcribed into cDNA as the sequencing template. This table comes from immunoSEQ multiplex PCR, and its TCRdb copy is limited to in-frame clones, with some not included. This repertoire shows about 190,000 clones, around 56% found once; its top ten account for about 0.65%. Described treatment: oral pan-JAK inhibitor, 5-10 mg twice daily. Starting from PBMCs, sorting isolated CD4+ and CD8+ T cells. This sequence was found in a human donor with alopecia areata. The sequencing here drew on CD4+ T cells sorted from blood, taken at week 4, from a patient treated with tofacitinib.

The CDR3 DNA reads TGCGCCAGCAGCCAAATTTCCTGGGAGCCTAAGCCCCAGCATTTT. It yields the protein CASSQISWEPKPQHF. This chain links TRBV4-3 with TRBJ1-5; D unclear. The V end lost 2 bases, the J end lost 8 bases, and 16 bases lay between the germline ends. Germline V gene data show CDR1 as LGHNA and CDR2 as YSLEER. The CDR3 totals 15 residues.